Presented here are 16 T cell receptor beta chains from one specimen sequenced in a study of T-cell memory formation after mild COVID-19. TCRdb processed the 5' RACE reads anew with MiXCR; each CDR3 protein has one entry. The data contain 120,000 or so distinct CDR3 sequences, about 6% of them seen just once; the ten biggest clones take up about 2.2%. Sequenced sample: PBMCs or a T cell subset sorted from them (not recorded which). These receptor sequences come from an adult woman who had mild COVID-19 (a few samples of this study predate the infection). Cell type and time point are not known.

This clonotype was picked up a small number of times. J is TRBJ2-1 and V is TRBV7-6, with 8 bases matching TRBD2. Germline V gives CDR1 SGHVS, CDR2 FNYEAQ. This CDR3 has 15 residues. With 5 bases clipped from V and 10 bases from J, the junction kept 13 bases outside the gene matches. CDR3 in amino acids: CASSRRGGLNSEQFF. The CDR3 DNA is TGTGCCAGCAGCCGCCGGGGGGGGCTCAATTCCGAGCAGTTCTTC.

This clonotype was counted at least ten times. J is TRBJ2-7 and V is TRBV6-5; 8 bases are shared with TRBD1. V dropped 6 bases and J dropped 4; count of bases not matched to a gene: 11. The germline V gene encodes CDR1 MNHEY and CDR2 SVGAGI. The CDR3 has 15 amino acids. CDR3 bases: TGTGCCAGCAGAAACAGGGGGAATTTCCCGTACGAGCAGTACTTC. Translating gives CASRNRGNFPYEQYF.

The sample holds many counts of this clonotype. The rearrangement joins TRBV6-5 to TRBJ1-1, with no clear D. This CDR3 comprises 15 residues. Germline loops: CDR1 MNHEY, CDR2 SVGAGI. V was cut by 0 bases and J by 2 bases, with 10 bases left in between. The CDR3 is CASSYSYNSNTEAFF. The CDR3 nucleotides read TGTGCCAGCAGTTACTCGTACAACAGTAACACTGAAGCTTTCTTT.

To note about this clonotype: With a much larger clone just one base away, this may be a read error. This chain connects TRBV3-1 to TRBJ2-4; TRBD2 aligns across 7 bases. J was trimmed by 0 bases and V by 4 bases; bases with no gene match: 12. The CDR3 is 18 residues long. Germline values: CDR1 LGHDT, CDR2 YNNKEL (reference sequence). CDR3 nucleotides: TGTGCCAGCAGCCCCGGCGTGTGGGGGGGGGGAGCCAAAAACATTCAGTACTTC. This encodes CASSPGVWGGGAKNIQYF.

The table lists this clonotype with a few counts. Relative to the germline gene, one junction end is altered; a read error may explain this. The CDR3 here is CASSSQGADYEQYF. CDR3 nucleotide sequence: TGTGCCAGCAGCTCTCAGGGGGCCGACTACGAGCAGTACTTC. The rearrangement joins TRBV5-1 to TRBJ2-7; 8 bases fit TRBD1. This CDR3 spans 14 amino acids. Germline CDR1 SGHRS, CDR2 YFSETQ.

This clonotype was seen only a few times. In DNA, the CDR3 is TGCGCCAGCAGCAAATCAAACTCACCATTCGGGACTAGTCTTTCCTACGAGCAGTACTTC. Its translation is CASSKSNSPFGTSLSYEQYF. The genes are TRBV5-1 and TRBJ2-7, with 8 positions matching TRBD2. V shed 4 bases, J shed 1 base, and the junction held 22 bases outside the gene matches. Germline V gives CDR1 SGHRS, CDR2 YFSETQ. This CDR3 has 20 amino acids.

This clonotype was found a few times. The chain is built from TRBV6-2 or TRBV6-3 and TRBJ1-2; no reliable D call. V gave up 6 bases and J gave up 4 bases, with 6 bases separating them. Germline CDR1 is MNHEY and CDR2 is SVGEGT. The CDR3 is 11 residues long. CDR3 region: CASSWLYGYTF. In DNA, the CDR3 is TGTGCCAGCAGCTGGCTCTATGGCTACACCTTC.

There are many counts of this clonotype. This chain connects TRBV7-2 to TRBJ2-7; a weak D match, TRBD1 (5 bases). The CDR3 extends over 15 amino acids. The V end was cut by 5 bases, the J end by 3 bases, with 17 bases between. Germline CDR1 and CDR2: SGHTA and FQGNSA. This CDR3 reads CASSPHKGVGYEQYF. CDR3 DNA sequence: TGTGCCAGCAGCCCACACAAAGGGGTTGGCTACGAGCAGTACTTC. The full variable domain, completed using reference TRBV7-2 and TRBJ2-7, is GAGVSQSPSNKVTEKGKDVELRCDPISGHTALYWYRQSLGQGLEFLIYFQGNSAPDKSGLPSDRFSAERTGGSVSTLTIQRTQQEDSAVYLCASSPHKGVGYEQYFGPGTRLTVT.

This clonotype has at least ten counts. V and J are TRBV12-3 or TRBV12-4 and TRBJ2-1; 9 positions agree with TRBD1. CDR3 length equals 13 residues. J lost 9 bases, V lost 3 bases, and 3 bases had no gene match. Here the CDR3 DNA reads TGTGCCAGCAGTTTGAGGGGACAGGGTGAGCAGTTCTTC. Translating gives CASSLRGQGEQFF.

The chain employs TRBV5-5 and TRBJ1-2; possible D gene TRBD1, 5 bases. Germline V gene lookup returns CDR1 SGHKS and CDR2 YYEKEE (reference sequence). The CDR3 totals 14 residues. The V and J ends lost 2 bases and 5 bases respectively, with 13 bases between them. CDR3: CASSLQEVSYGYTF. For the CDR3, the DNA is TGTGCCAGCAGCTTACAGGAGGTTTCTTATGGCTACACCTTC.

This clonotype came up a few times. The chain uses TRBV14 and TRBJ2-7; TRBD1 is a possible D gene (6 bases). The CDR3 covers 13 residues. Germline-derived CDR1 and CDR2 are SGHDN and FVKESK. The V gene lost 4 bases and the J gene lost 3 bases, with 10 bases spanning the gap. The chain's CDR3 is CASSRGPFYEQYF. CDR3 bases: TGTGCCAGCAGCCGGGGGCCATTCTACGAGCAGTACTTC.

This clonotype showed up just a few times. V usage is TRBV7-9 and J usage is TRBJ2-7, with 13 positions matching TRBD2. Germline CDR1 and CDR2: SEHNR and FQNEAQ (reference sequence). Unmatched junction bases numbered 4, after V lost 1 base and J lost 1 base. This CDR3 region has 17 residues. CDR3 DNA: TGTGCCAGCAGCTTAGGACTAGCGGGAGGCTTTTCCTACGAGCAGTACTTC. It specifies CASSLGLAGGFSYEQYF.

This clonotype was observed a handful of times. The CDR3 DNA reads TGTGCCAGCAGCAGGATTCTCACCGGGGAGCTGTTTTTT. Encoded protein: CASSRILTGELFF. The chain uses TRBV12-3 or TRBV12-4 and TRBJ2-2, with D hard to call. Trimming left V 6 bases short and J 4 bases short, with 9 bases between. The CDR3 runs to 13 residues.

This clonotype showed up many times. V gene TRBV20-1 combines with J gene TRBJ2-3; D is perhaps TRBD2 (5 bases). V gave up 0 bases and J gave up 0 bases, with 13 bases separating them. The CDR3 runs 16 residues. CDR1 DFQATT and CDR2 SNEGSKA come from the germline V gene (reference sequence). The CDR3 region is CSARDASGSSTDTQYF. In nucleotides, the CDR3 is TGCAGTGCTAGAGATGCCTCGGGGAGTAGCACAGATACGCAGTATTTT.

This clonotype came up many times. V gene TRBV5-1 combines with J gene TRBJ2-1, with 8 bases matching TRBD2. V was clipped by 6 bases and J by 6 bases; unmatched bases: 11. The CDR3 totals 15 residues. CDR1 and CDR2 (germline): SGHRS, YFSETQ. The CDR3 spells CASNPPTSGPNEQFF. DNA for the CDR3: TGCGCCAGCAACCCGCCTACTAGCGGTCCCAATGAGCAGTTCTTC. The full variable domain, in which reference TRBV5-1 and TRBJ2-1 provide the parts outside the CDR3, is KAGVTQTPRYLIKTRGQQVTLSCSPISGHRSVSWYQQTPGQGLQFLFEYFSETQRNKGNFPGRFSGRQFSNSRSEMNVSTLELGDSALYLCASNPPTSGPNEQFFGPGTRLTVL.

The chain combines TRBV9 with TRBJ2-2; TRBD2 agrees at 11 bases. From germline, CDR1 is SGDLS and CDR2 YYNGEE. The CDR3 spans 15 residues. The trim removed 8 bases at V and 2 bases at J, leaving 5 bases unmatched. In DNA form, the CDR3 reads TGTGCCAGTAGGGGGACTAGCGGCAACACCGGGGAGCTGTTTTTT. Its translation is CASRGTSGNTGELFF.